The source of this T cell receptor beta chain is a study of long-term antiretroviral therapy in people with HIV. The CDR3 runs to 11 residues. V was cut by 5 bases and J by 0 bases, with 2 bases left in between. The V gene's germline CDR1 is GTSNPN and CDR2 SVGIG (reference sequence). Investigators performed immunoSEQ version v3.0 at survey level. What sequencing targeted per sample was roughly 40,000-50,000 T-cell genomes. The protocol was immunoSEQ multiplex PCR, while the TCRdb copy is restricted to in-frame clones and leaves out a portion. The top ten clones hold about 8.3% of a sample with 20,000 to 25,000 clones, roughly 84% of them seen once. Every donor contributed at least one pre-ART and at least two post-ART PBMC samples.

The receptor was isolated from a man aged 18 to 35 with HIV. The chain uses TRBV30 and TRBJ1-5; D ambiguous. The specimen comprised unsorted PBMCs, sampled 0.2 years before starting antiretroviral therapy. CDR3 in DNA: TGTGCCTGGGATAGCAATCAGCCCCAGCATTTT. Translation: CAWDSNQPQHF.